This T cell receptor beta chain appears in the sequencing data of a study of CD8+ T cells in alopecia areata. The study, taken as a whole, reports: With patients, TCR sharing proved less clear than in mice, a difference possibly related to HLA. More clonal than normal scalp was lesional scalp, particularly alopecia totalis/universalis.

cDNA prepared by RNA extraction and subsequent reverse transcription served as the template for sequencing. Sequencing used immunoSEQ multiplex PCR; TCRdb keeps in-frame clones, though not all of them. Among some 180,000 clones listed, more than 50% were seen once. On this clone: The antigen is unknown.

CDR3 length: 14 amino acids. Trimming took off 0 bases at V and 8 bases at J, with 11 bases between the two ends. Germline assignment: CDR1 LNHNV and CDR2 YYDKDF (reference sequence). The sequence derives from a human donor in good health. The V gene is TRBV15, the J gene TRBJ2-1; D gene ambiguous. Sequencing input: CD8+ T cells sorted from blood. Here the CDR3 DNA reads TGTGCCACCAGCAGAGATGAGGCTCCCCATGAGCAGTTCTTC. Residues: CATSRDEAPHEQFF.